Listed here is a single TCR beta chain. Its target antigen remains unknown. Base qualities were left out, and no much larger clone turns up one base away. Using the immunoSEQ TRB Survey service, rearranged CDR3 beta regions were amplified from genomic DNA with multiplex V and J primers. Survey-level sequencing depth of up to 500,000 reads per sample was used to keep depth equal across samples. The libraries were purified, combined into pools and sequenced with Illumina technology. As for the original processing: immunoSEQ online tools were used for productive clonality, sample overlap, pairwise scatters, CDR3 beta length, V/D/J gene usage and productiveness. Calculated diversity was defined as the number of unique rearrangements divided by total templates, multiplied by 100, and Shannon and Simpson indices were computed as well. Principal component analysis used the R prcomp function and ggbiplot package on Z-score normalized data. Morisita's index was used to quantify blood-rectal clonal overlap within each subject. TCRdb holds this immuneACCESS table with in-frame rearrangements only. Some clones are missing; in checked studies, unresolved V genes explain under half, and the rest has no known cause. V and J calls and clone size are those listed in that table; D and trimming were worked out from the DNA. The sample yields tens of thousands of clones; 87% were counted once. The top ten clonotypes cover over 1.3% of the sample.

These data belong to a study of pediatric ulcerative colitis (dated by TCRdb to between 2018 and 2021). In terms of the full investigation: Nine or ten newly diagnosed, treatment-naive pediatric ulcerative colitis patients and four non-IBD control children each provided paired blood and rectal samples.

Overall study outcomes, separate from this receptor: Two rectal CDR3 clonotypes were present in all ulcerative colitis patients and in none of the controls. Autologous blood-rectal clonal overlap was significantly higher in ulcerative colitis patients than in controls, suggesting increased T cell trafficking to inflamed tissue. For technical reasons, substantially fewer templates were yielded by the blood samples of two patients, and these blood samples were excluded from blood-rectal overlap analysis. The healthy control group was small, with only a few individuals. Controls, mild-moderate and acute severe colitis patients were separated by rectal repertoire features, and reduced rectal diversity due to clonal expansions was observed in acute severe colitis. Because the repertoires came from total lymphocyte DNA, rare subsets such as regulatory T cells may have patterns that are not reflected.

V loses 6 bases of germline sequence and J loses 4 bases, and the interval between the two ends is 7 bases. Based on the germline V gene, the CDR1 and CDR2 sequences are MNHNS and SASEGT. From its cysteine to its phenylalanine, the CDR3 spans 12 amino acids. Only the CDR3 DNA is retained, 36 bases long and in frame from the first base. Controls underwent colonoscopy for suspected IBD, had macroscopically and histologically normal endoscopy, and were not diagnosed with IBD within the following year. Blood was sampled at the same time as the colonoscopy. The Wizard kit (Promega) was used to extract genomic DNA from the blood and intestinal samples.

The receptor was derived from a boy aged 5-17 years who was a control in a study of pediatric ulcerative colitis. The sequence joins TRBV6-1 to TRBJ1-3; the D region possibly corresponds to TRBD1 (5 bases align). Sequencing used blood. CDR3 sequence: CASRRTGNTIYF. In nucleotides, the sequence is TGTGCCAGCAGACGGACAGGAAACACCATATATTTT.